This T cell receptor (beta chain) was retrieved from a study of blood T cell repertoires in COVID-19. Study information: T cells, B-cell-depleted T cells, or PBMCs supplied cDNA or gDNA.

In the authors' methods: Estimation of nucleated cell counts was performed using reference gene primer amplification. Sequencing was performed with immunoSEQ multiplex PCR; in TCRdb, only in-frame clones are kept and a portion is missing. V and J calls plus clone size are reproduced from that table; the DNA served to infer D and trimming. The sample gives 110,000 to 150,000 clones, roughly nine tenths of which show up once; roughly 3% is in the top ten. The germline gives CDR1 LGHNT, CDR2 FRNRAP. The length of the CDR3 is 12 residues. The ends were cut back, 3 bases at V and 9 bases at J, with 9 bases in the middle.

This clonotype was obtained from a woman in her fifties or sixties with active COVID-19. The gene calls are TRBV12-5 and TRBJ2-1; D is unclear. Source material: peripheral blood. CDR3 nucleotide sequence: TGTGCTAGTGGTTTCCTAGAGACTGAGCAGTTCTTC. Amino acids: CASGFLETEQFF.